Below are 5 T cell receptor beta chains sequenced from a single sample in a study of blood T cell repertoires in COVID-19. Sequenced by immunoSEQ multiplex PCR; TCRdb stores in-frame clones only, minus some. This sample has roughly 200,000 clones, with around 80% found just once. Material for sequencing was peripheral blood. These receptor sequences come from a man in his 70s with active or convalescent COVID-19.

The chain employs TRBV5-1 and TRBJ1-3; 8 bases map to TRBD1. CDR1 is SGHRS and CDR2 is YFSETQ in the germline V gene. With 0 bases clipped from V and 1 base from J, the junction kept 3 bases outside the gene matches. This CDR3 contains 16 residues. In DNA form, the CDR3 reads TGCGCCAGCAGCTTGGCAGGGGGCCTGTCTGGAAACACCATATATTTT. It yields the protein CASSLAGGLSGNTIYF.

The chain links TRBV5-4 to TRBJ1-2; D is possibly TRBD1 (6 bases). The V end lost 4 bases, the J end lost 4 bases, and 20 bases lay between the germline ends. Germline values: CDR1 SGHNT, CDR2 YYREEE (reference sequence). The CDR3 covers 16 residues. CDR3 sequence: CASSPGGAGTGYGYTF. CDR3 DNA: TGTGCCAGCAGCCCGGGGGGGGCCGGGACCGGCTATGGCTACACCTTC.

The chain couples TRBV5-1 to TRBJ2-5; 8 bases align to TRBD2. The J segment lost 0 bases and the V segment lost 4 bases, leaving 5 bases of the junction unmatched. CDR1 is SGHRS and CDR2 is YFSETQ in the germline V gene. This CDR3 has 15 amino acids. CDR3 nucleotides: TGCGCCAGCAGCCCAATAGCGGGAAACCAAGAGACCCAGTACTTC. Its protein is CASSPIAGNQETQYF.

The chain joins TRBV5-1 to TRBJ2-3; 7 bases agree with TRBD2. V was pared by 0 bases and J by 6 bases, with 10 bases of the junction left unmatched. CDR1 SGHRS and CDR2 YFSETQ come from the germline V gene. The CDR3 extends over 16 amino acids. The CDR3 here is CASSLVVAGQQDTQYF. CDR3 nucleotides: TGCGCCAGCAGCTTGGTGGTAGCGGGCCAGCAGGATACGCAGTATTTT.

The chain couples TRBV19 to TRBJ1-2; weak D call: TRBD1 (5 bases). The germline V gene has CDR1 LNHDA and CDR2 SQIVND (reference sequence). This CDR3 contains 15 residues. Trimming took 4 bases from V and 3 from J, leaving 15 bases between them. CDR3 region: CASSRGTPGDYGYTF. The DNA of the CDR3 is TGTGCCAGTAGTAGAGGGACGCCGGGGGACTATGGCTACACCTTC.